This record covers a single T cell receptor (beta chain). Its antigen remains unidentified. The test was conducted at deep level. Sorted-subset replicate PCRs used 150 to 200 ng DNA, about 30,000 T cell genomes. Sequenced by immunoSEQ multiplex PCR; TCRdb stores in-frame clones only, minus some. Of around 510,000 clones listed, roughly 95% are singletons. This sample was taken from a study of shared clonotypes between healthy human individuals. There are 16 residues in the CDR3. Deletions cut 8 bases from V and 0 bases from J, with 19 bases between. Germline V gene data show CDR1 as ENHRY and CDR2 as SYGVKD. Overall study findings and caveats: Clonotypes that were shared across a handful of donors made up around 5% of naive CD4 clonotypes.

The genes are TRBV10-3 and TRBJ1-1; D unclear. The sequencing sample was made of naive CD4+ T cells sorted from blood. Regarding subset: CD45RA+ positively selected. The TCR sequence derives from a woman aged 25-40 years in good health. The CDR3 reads CAIRPSAQPMNTEAFF. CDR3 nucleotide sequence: TGTGCCATCCGCCCCTCGGCACAGCCGATGAACACTGAAGCTTTCTTT.